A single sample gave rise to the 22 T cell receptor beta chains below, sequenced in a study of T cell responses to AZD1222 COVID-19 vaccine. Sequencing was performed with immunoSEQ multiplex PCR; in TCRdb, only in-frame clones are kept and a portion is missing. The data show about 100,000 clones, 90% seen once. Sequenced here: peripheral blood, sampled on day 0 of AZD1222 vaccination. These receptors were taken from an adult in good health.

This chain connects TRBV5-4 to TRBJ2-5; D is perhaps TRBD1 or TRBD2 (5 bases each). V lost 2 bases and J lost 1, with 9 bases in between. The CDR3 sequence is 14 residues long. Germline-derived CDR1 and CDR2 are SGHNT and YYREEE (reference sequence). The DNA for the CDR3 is TGTGCCAGCAGCTTCGGGGCCCTCCAAGAGACCCAGTACTTC. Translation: CASSFGALQETQYF.

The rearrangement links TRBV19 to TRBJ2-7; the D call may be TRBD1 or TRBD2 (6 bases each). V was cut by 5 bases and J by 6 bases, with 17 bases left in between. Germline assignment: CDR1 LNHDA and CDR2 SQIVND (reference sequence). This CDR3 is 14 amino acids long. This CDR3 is CASSDRNLGGEQYF. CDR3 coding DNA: TGTGCCAGTAGTGACAGGAACCTGGGGGGCGAGCAGTACTTC.

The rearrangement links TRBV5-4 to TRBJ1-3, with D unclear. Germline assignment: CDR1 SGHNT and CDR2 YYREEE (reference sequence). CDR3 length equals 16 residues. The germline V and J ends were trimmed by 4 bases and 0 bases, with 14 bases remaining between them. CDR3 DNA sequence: TGTGCCAGCAGCCGCTCTCTACTGAGCTCTGGAAACACCATATATTTT. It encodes CASSRSLLSSGNTIYF.

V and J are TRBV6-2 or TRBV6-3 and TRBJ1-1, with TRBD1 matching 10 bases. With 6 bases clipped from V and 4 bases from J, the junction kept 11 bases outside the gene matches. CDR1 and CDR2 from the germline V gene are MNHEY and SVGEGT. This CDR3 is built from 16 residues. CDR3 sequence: CASSRPGQGSSTEAFF. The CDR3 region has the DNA TGTGCCAGCAGCCGCCCGGGACAGGGGTCGAGCACTGAAGCTTTCTTT.

CDR3 sequence reads: CASSQDRTGWQPQHF. The CDR3 region has the DNA TGTGCCAGCAGCCAAGATCGGACAGGCTGGCAGCCCCAGCATTTT. The chain joins TRBV4-2 to TRBJ1-5, with 7 nucleotides matching TRBD1. In germline, CDR1 is LGHNA, CDR2 YNFKEQ. The V gene end was trimmed by 0 bases and the J gene end by 7 bases; junction bases not matched to a gene: 6. The CDR3 has 15 amino acids.

The CDR3 DNA reads as TGTGCCACCAGCGGTGACAGAAACACTGAAGCTTTCTTT. Its protein is CATSGDRNTEAFF. The chain employs TRBV15 and TRBJ1-1, with TRBD1 as a possible D gene (5 bases). CDR3 size: 13 residues. Germline loops: CDR1 LNHNV, CDR2 YYDKDF (reference sequence). The V end was cut by 5 bases, the J end by 2 bases, with 9 bases between. The variable domain in full, with the rest retrieved from reference TRBV15 and TRBJ1-1, is DAMVIQNPRYQVTQFGKPVTLSCSQTLNHNVMYWYQQKSSQAPKLLFHYYDKDFNNEADTPDNFQSRRPNTSFCFLDIRSPGLGDTAMYLCATSGDRNTEAFFGQGTRLTVV.

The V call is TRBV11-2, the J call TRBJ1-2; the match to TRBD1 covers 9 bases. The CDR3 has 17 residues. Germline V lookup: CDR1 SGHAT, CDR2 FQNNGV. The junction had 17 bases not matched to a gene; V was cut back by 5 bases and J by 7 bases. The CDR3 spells CASSTRDPGGQGPGYTF. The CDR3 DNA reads TGTGCCAGCAGCACGCGAGACCCGGGGGGACAGGGTCCTGGCTACACCTTC.

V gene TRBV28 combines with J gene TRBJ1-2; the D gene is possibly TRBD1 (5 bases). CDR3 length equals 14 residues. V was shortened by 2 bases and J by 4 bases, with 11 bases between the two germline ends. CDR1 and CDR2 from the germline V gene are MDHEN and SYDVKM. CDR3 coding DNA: TGTGCCAGCAGTTTAATCCAGGGATTCTATGGCTACACCTTC. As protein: CASSLIQGFYGYTF.

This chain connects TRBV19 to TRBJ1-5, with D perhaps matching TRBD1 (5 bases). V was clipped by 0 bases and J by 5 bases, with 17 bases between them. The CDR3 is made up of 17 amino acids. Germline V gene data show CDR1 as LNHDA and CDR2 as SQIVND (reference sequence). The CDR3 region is CASSIERDGFADQPQHF. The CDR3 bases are TGTGCCAGTAGTATAGAAAGGGACGGATTCGCTGATCAGCCCCAGCATTTT.

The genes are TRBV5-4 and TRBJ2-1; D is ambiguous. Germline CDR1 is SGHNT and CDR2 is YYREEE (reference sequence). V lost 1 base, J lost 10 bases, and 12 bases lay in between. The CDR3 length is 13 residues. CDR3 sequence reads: CASSLIGPQEQFF. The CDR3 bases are TGTGCCAGCAGCTTGATAGGTCCTCAAGAGCAGTTCTTC.

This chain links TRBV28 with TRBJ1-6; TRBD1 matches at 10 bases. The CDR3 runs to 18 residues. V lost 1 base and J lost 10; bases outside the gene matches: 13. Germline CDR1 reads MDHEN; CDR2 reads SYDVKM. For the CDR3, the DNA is TGTGCCAGCAGTTTATTAGGGGAGGGGGACAGGGGATCCTCACCCCTCCACTTT. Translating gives CASSLLGEGDRGSSPLHF.

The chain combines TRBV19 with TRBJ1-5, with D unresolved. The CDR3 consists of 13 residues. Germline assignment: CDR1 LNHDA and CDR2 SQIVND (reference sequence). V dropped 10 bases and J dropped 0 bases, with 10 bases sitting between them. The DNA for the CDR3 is TGTGCCACTACTGAGTATAGCAATCAGCCCCAGCATTTT. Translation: CATTEYSNQPQHF.

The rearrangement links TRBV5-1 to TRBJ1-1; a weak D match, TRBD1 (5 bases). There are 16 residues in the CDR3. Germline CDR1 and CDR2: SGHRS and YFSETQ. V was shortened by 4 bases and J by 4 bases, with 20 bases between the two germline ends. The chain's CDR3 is CASSLGEGWGSTEAFF. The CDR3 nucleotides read TGCGCCAGCAGCCTCGGGGAGGGATGGGGGAGCACTGAAGCTTTCTTT.

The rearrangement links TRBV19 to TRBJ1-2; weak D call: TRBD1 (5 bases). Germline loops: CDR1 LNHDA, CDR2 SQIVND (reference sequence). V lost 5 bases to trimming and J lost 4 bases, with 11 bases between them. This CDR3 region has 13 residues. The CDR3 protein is CASSPQGGYGYTF. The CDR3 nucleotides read TGTGCCAGTAGTCCGCAGGGAGGCTATGGCTACACCTTC.

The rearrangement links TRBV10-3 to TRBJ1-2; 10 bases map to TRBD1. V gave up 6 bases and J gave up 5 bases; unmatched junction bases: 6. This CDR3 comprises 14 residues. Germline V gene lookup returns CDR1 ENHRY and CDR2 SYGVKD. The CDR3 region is CAIRGQGVEYGYTF. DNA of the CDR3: TGTGCCATCAGAGGACAGGGGGTAGAATATGGCTACACCTTC.

The CDR3 DNA sequence: TGCAGCGTTGGAGGGACAGGGTCAGAGACCCAGTACTTC. Protein sequence: CSVGGTGSETQYF. The gene calls are TRBV29-1 and TRBJ2-5, with 9 positions matching TRBD1. The V gene's germline CDR1 is SQVTM and CDR2 ANQGSEA. V was pared by 4 bases and J by 4 bases, with 4 bases of the junction left unmatched. This CDR3 has 13 amino acids.

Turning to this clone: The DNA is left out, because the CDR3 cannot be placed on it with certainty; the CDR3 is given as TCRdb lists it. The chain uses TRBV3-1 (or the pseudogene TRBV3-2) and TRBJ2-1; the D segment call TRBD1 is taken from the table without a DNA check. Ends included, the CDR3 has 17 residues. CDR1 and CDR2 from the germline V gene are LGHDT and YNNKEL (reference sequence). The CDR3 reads CASSQATFGQGDNEQFF.

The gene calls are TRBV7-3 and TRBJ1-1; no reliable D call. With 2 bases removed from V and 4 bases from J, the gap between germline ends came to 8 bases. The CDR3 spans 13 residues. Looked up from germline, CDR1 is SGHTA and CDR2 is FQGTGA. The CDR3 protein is CASSLGTGTEAFF. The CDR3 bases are TGTGCCAGCAGCTTAGGTACTGGCACTGAAGCTTTCTTT. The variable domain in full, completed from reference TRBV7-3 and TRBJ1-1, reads GAGVSQTPSNKVTEKGKYVELRCDPISGHTALYWYRQSLGQGPEFLIYFQGTGAADDSGLPNDRFFAVRPEGSVSTLKIQRTERGDSAVYLCASSLGTGTEAFFGQGTRLTVV.

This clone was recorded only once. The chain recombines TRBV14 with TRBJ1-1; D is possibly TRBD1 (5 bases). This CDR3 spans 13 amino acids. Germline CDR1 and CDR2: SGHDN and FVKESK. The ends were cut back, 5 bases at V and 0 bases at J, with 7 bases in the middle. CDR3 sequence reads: CASSKTVNTEAFF. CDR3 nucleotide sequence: TGTGCCAGCAGCAAGACAGTGAACACTGAAGCTTTCTTT.

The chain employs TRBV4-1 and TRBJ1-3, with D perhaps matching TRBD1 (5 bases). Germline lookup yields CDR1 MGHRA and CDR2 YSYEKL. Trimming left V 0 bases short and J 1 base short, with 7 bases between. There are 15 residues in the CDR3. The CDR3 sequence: CASSQDGGSGNTIYF. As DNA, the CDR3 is TGCGCCAGCAGCCAAGATGGGGGATCTGGAAACACCATATATTTT.

The CDR3 sequence is CASSPLRTGGGEQYF. DNA for the CDR3: TGTGCCAGCAGCCCTCTAAGGACAGGGGGTGGCGAGCAGTACTTC. The rearrangement links TRBV5-5 to TRBJ2-7; 10 bases line up with TRBD1. The CDR3 has 15 residues. The V gene end was trimmed by 4 bases and the J gene end by 6 bases; junction bases not matched to a gene: 10. From germline, CDR1 is SGHKS and CDR2 YYEKEE (reference sequence).

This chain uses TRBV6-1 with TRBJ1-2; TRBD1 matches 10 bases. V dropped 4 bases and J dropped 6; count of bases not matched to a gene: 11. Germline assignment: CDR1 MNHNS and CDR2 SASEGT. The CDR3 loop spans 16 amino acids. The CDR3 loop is CASSGLDRGRMDGYTF. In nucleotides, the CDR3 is TGTGCCAGCAGTGGACTCGACAGGGGGCGCATGGATGGCTACACCTTC.